There are a few counts of the clone carrying this T cell receptor beta chain. The antigen remains unidentified. Trimming removed 5 bases from V and 8 bases from J, with 11 bases in between. The CDR3 has 13 residues. Per germline, CDR1 SGDLS and CDR2 YYNGEE. Semi-nested PCR with Nested Universal Primer A followed constant-region reverse priming of full-length variable regions. TCRdb reanalysed the 5' RACE reads using MiXCR and keeps one entry per CDR3 protein. The data hold some 54,000 distinct CDR3 sequences, with 17% observed a single time. Overall study findings and caveats: In terms of TCR gene usage, tumor memory CD4+ T cells clustered together with blood and lymph node memory CD4+ cells, as well as with lymph node naive CD4+ cells.

Naive CD4+ cells had CD25+ Tregs removed. The chain links TRBV9 to TRBJ1-6; the D is unclear. The sequenced material came from naive CD4+ T cells sorted from blood. This sample's subset: naive CD4+ T cells, CD4+CD45RA+CD25-. This TCR was sampled from a female donor with breast cancer. CDR3 coding DNA: TGTGCCAGCAGAGGTATTGGGGATTCACCCCTCCACTTT. It is translated as CASRGIGDSPLHF.